The source of this TCR beta chain is a study of blood T cell repertoires in COVID-19. Original handling: Reference gene primer amplification yielded estimated nucleated cell counts. Measured with immunoSEQ multiplex PCR; TCRdb has only the in-frame clones, and not every one. V and J calls and clone size are those listed in that table; D and trimming were worked out from the DNA. The sample records 150,000 to 200,000 clones, roughly 89% being singletons. Sequenced input: peripheral blood. This clonotype originated in a woman in her 50s with acute or convalescent COVID-19.

Here the CDR3 reads CASSIWGGTEAFF. CDR3 DNA: TGTGCCAGTAGTATATGGGGGGGCACTGAAGCTTTCTTT. The chain is built from TRBV19 and TRBJ1-1, with D possibly being TRBD1 (5 bases). Germline loops: CDR1 LNHDA, CDR2 SQIVND (reference sequence). Trimming left V 2 bases short and J 4 bases short, with 8 bases between. CDR3 length equals 13 residues.